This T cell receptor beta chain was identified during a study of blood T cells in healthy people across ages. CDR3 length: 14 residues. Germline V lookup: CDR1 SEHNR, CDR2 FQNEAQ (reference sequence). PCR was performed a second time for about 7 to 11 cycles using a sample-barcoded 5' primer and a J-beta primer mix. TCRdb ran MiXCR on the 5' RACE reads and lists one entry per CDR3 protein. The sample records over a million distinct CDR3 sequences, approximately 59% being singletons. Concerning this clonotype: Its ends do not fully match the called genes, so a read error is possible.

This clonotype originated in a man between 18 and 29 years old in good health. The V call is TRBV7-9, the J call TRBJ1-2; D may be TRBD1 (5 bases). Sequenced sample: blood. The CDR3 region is CASSLEPGFYGYTF. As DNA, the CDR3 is TGTGCCAGCAGTTTAGAGCCAGGGTTCTATGGCTACACCTTC.